This is a list of T cell receptor beta chains from one sample in a study of tissue T cells after allogeneic stem cell transplantation. Clones were sequenced by immunoSEQ multiplex PCR, and TCRdb holds only the in-frame ones, with some missing. Here the sample spans about 26,000 clones, about 90% being singletons. Sequencing used blood, obtained before transplantation. These TCRs come from an older male donor who later had graft-versus-host disease after an allogeneic stem cell transplant. Both conserved end residues are part of each CDR3. The D gene is left open where the match is weak. The size of a clone is reported for some rows only, either as once, few or many, or as a class for expanded clones.

D	J	V	size	CDR3	DNA
.	TRBJ2-5	TRBV5-1	few	CASSLAGRGDQETQYF	TGCGCCAGCAGCTTGGCTGGTAGGGGAGACCAAGAGACCCAGTACTTC
.	TRBJ2-7	TRBV24-1	.	CATSSGTETYEQYF	TGTGCCACCAGTTCCGGGACGGAGACCTACGAGCAGTACTTC
TRBD1	TRBJ2-5	TRBV7-2	.	CASSLGQLETQYF	TGTGCCAGCAGCTTGGGACAGCTGGAGACCCAGTACTTC
.	TRBJ1-1	TRBV6-5	.	CASGGRLNTEAFF	TGTGCCAGCGGAGGACGGCTGAACACTGAAGCTTTCTTT
TRBD1	TRBJ1-1	TRBV19	.	CASRVGTETNTEAFF	TGTGCCAGTAGGGTCGGGACAGAGACCAACACTGAAGCTTTCTTT
.	TRBJ2-2	TRBV10-3	.	CAISSGATGTGELFF	TGTGCCATCAGTTCAGGTGCGACTGGCACCGGGGAGCTGTTTTTT
.	TRBJ2-2	TRBV10-1	.	CASSPPPGGPTGELFF	TGCGCCAGCAGTCCCCCTCCCGGGGGCCCAACCGGGGAGCTGTTTTTT
TRBD2	TRBJ2-7	TRBV2	.	CASGERTWGTSGSEQYF	TGTGCCAGCGGCGAAAGAACATGGGGGACTAGCGGGTCAGAGCAGTACTTC
TRBD1	TRBJ2-3	TRBV19	.	CASSSMRGQWTDTQYF	TGTGCCAGTAGTAGTATGAGGGGGCAGTGGACAGATACGCAGTATTTT
.	TRBJ1-2	TRBV28	.	CASRANYGYTF	TGTGCCAGCCGGGCTAACTATGGCTACACCTTC
TRBD1	TRBJ2-1	TRBV5-1	.	CASSQGQGRGNEQFF	TGCGCCAGCAGCCAGGGACAGGGGAGAGGCAATGAGCAGTTCTTC
.	TRBJ1-1	TRBV7-8	.	CASSLGVAEAFF	TGTGCCAGCAGCTTAGGGGTTGCTGAAGCTTTCTTT
TRBD1	TRBJ2-7	TRBV7-9	.	CASSKGGTGVEQYF	TGTGCCAGCAGCAAGGGCGGGACAGGGGTCGAGCAGTACTTC
TRBD1	TRBJ2-7	TRBV5-1	.	CASSLAQGALTEQYF	TGCGCCAGCAGCTTGGCACAGGGGGCGTTAACTGAGCAGTACTTC
.	TRBJ2-2	TRBV27	.	CASRPGFTGELFF	TGTGCCAGCAGGCCAGGGTTCACCGGGGAGCTGTTTTTT
TRBD1	TRBJ1-6	TRBV30	.	CAWSGGPQGGSPLHF	TGTGCCTGGAGTGGAGGGCCTCAGGGGGGTTCACCCCTCCACTTT
.	TRBJ2-3	TRBV19	.	CASSIVSERTDTQYF	TGTGCCAGTAGTATAGTATCGGAGCGGACAGATACGCAGTATTTT
TRBD1	TRBJ1-2	TRBV28	.	CASSRPGTGNYGYTF	TGTGCCAGCAGCCGCCCCGGGACAGGGAACTATGGCTACACCTTC
.	TRBJ1-5	TRBV10-3	few	CAISESGQPQHF	TGTGCCATCAGTGAGTCAGGGCAGCCCCAGCATTTT
TRBD1	TRBJ1-5	TRBV3-1/TRBV3-2	.	CASSHGQGDRQPQHF	TGTGCCAGCAGCCACGGACAGGGGGACCGTCAGCCCCAGCATTTT
TRBD2	TRBJ2-2	TRBV5-1	.	CASSGRGTSGTGELFF	TGCGCCAGCAGCGGACGAGGGACTAGCGGGACCGGGGAGCTGTTTTTT
TRBD1	TRBJ2-2	TRBV9	once	CASSSGTANTGELFF	TGTGCCAGCAGCTCGGGGACAGCGAACACCGGGGAGCTGTTTTTT
.	TRBJ1-3	TRBV4-2	.	CASSQGQTGNTIYF	TGTGCCAGCAGCCAAGGCCAGACTGGAAACACCATATATTTT
TRBD1	TRBJ2-3	TRBV10-3	.	CAIGWTGGEIGTDTQYF	TGTGCCATTGGGTGGACAGGGGGCGAGATTGGCACAGATACGCAGTATTTT
TRBD1	TRBJ2-1	TRBV10-3	.	CATKGFSGTGGLDEQFF	TGTGCCACAAAGGGGTTCTCCGGGACAGGGGGTTTGGATGAGCAGTTCTTC
TRBD1	TRBJ2-4	TRBV7-3	once	CASSLDRRHIQYF	TGTGCCAGCAGCTTGGACAGGAGGCACATTCAGTACTTC
.	TRBJ2-2	TRBV14	.	CATSWGQGNTGELFF	TGTGCCACCTCATGGGGGCAGGGGAACACCGGGGAGCTGTTTTTT
.	TRBJ2-7	TRBV5-1	.	CASSPQGGQRGPYEQYF	TGCGCCAGCAGCCCACAGGGGGGTCAGCGGGGGCCCTACGAGCAGTACTTC
.	TRBJ1-5	TRBV5-1	few	CASSLRSGDQPQHF	TGCGCCAGCAGCTTGCGATCCGGCGATCAGCCCCAGCATTTT
TRBD1	TRBJ2-7	TRBV5-6	.	CASSPVGTASYEQYF	TGTGCCAGCAGCCCAGTGGGGACAGCCTCCTACGAGCAGTACTTC
.	TRBJ2-2	TRBV2	.	CASSERSTGELFF	TGTGCCAGCAGCGAGCGCTCCACCGGGGAGCTGTTTTTT
.	TRBJ1-2	TRBV18	.	CASSRDTSFYGYTF	TGTGCCAGCTCACGGGACACGTCTTTCTATGGCTACACCTTC
.	TRBJ2-1	TRBV18	.	CASSPPIAGPAYNEQFF	TGTGCCAGCTCACCACCTATTGCGGGACCGGCCTACAATGAGCAGTTCTTC